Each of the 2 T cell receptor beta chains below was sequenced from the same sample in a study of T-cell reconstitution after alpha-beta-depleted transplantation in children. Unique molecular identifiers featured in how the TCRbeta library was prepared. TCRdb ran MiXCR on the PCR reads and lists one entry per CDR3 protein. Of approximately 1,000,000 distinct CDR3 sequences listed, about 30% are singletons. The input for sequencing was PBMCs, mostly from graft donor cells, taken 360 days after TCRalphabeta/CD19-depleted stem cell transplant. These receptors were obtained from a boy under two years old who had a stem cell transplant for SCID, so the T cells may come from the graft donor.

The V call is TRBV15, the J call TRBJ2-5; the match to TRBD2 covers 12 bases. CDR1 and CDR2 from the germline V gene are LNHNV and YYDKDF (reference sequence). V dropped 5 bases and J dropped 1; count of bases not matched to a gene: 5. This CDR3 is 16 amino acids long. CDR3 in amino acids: CATSVLLAGGQETQYF. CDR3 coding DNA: TGTGCCACCAGCGTATTACTAGCGGGGGGCCAAGAGACCCAGTACTTC.

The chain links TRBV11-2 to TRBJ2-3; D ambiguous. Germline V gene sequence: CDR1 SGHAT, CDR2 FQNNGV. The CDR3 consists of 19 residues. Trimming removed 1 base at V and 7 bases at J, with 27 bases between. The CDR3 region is CASSLGTLSDVTGANTQYF. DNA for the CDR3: TGTGCCAGCAGCTTAGGAACCCTCTCGGACGTCACGGGCGCGAATACGCAGTATTTT.